Presented here are 8 T cell receptor beta chains from one specimen sequenced in a study of cytotoxic CD8 clonotypes in ibrutinib-treated CLL (dated by TCRdb to the early 2020s). Library method: the immunoSEQ multiplex PCR assay. In TCRdb, the immuneACCESS table is reduced to in-frame sequences with V and J assigned. These tables do not hold every clone; where another copy was compared, an unresolved V gene accounts for under half, and the others remain unexplained. Present in this sample are 200,000 or so clones, 60% to 80% of which were seen just once. The top ten hold 5.5% to 7% of the sample. The meaning of the sample's time point label: eleven to twelve months on ibrutinib. Sequences were derived from PBMCs, sampled after 12 months of ibrutinib treatment. The receptors derive from a human donor with chronic lymphocytic leukemia.

The V and J genes are TRBV5-1 and TRBJ1-1, with D uncertain. Deletions cut 1 base from V and 1 base from J, with 8 bases between. This CDR3 is 14 amino acids long. Germline loops: CDR1 SGHRS, CDR2 YFSETQ. In nucleotides, the CDR3 is TGCGCCAGCAGCTTGAGGCCCCGGAACACTGAAGCTTTCTTT. The encoded protein is CASSLRPRNTEAFF.

The V gene is TRBV5-1, the J gene TRBJ2-7, with 8 bases identical to TRBD2. V trimming: 2 bases; J trimming: 2 bases; junction bases outside the gene matches: 6. Germline V gives CDR1 SGHRS, CDR2 YFSETQ. The CDR3 extends over 15 amino acids. For the CDR3, the DNA is TGCGCCAGCAGCTTAGGACTAGCAACGACCTACGAGCAGTACTTC. Translation gives CASSLGLATTYEQYF.

This sequence joins TRBV6-1 and TRBJ1-1; 10 bases fit TRBD1. Looked up from germline, CDR1 is MNHNS and CDR2 is SASEGT. CDR3 length: 16 amino acids. V dropped 1 base and J dropped 1; count of bases not matched to a gene: 3. This CDR3 is CASSEVDRGPNTEAFF. The DNA for the CDR3 is TGTGCCAGCAGTGAAGTAGACAGGGGGCCGAACACTGAAGCTTTCTTT.

The rearrangement uses TRBV15 and TRBJ1-1; tentative D call: TRBD1 (5 bases). Germline lookup yields CDR1 LNHNV and CDR2 YYDKDF (reference sequence). Trimming took off 0 bases at V and 6 bases at J, with 11 bases between the two ends. The CDR3 is made up of 14 amino acids. The CDR3 DNA sequence: TGTGCCACCAGCAGAGATCGGGGCCTCGCTGAAGCTTTCTTT. Protein sequence: CATSRDRGLAEAFF.

DNA of the CDR3: TGCGCCAGCAGCTTGGCAGGAGGGGCCCAGCATTTT. Residues: CASSLAGGAQHF. The chain combines TRBV5-1 with TRBJ1-5, with TRBD1 as a possible D gene (5 bases). The germline CDR1 and CDR2 sequences are SGHRS and YFSETQ. The CDR3 loop spans 12 amino acids. V lost 0 bases and J 11 bases, leaving 9 bases between the germline ends.

This rearrangement joins TRBV11-3 to TRBJ2-7; perhaps TRBD2 as D (5 bases). CDR1 and CDR2 (germline): SGHNT, YENEEA. The CDR3 has 13 residues. V gave up 2 bases and J gave up 5 bases, with 10 bases separating them. This CDR3 is CASSLRWGDEQYF. The CDR3 DNA sequence: TGTGCCAGCAGCTTACGGTGGGGAGACGAGCAGTACTTC.

The chain is built from TRBV2 and TRBJ1-5; tentative D call: TRBD1 (6 bases). The V and J ends lost 6 bases and 5 bases respectively, with 14 bases between them. Germline V lookup: CDR1 SNHLY, CDR2 FYNNEI. The CDR3 loop spans 14 amino acids. CDR3 residues: CASRKGGGDQPQHF. In DNA form, the CDR3 reads TGTGCCAGCAGGAAAGGAGGGGGTGATCAGCCCCAGCATTTT.

This clone was observed a few times. V usage is TRBV30 and J usage is TRBJ2-7, with no clear D. CDR3 length: 13 amino acids. Per the germline V gene, CDR1 is GTSNPN and CDR2 is SVGIG (reference sequence). Between the trimmed V and J ends, which lost 3 bases and 4 bases, there was a span of 13 bases. CDR3 protein: CAWRATVGYEQYF. The DNA for the CDR3 is TGTGCCTGGAGGGCAACCGTCGGGTACGAGCAGTACTTC.